Listed below are T cell receptor beta chains from one sample, sequenced in a study of T cell responses to AZD1222 COVID-19 vaccine. The data were produced by immunoSEQ multiplex PCR, yet TCRdb's version contains in-frame clones alone and is incomplete. The sample lists about 120,000 clones, 90% seen once, with approximately 7.9% in the top ten. The sample in question was peripheral blood, obtained on day 0 of AZD1222 vaccination. The receptors here all came from an adult in good health. CDR3s include the opening cysteine and the closing phenylalanine or tryptophan. A row's size may be missing; if present it is once, few, many or a size class.

TRBV6-4,-,CASSEGSGNTIYF
TRBV4-1,-,CASSQARGTTTGEQYF
TRBV9,-,CASSVEVAASTDTQYF
TRBV7-8,-,CASSFSTASGVGSGANVLTF
TRBV27,once,CASRVRREEGTGELFF
TRBV3-1/TRBV3-2,-,CASSQVALSPNEQFF
TRBV24-1,-,CATSEPGQGIDTQYF
TRBV11-2,-,CASSMGLGYGYTF
TRBV28,-,CASSLSGTSGRWEQYF
TRBV27,-,CASSFVQGAGEQYF
TRBV6-2/TRBV6-3,-,CASSYSSHVGSYEQYF
TRBV11-2,-,CASSLGWQGNEQFF
TRBV19,-,CASSILQGTPQGNQPQHF
TRBV7-8,-,CASSLGVSYEQYF
TRBV6-5,-,CASSRGSGGANVLTF
TRBV19,-,CASTVGQGFRYGYTF
TRBV2,-,CASSEALGSNQPQHF
TRBV7-3,once,CASSLQTGSTDTQYF
TRBV11-3,-,CASSPGGMNIQYF
TRBV11-2,few,CASSRLDSYTGELFF
TRBV5-1,-,CASSLRAGGPGELFF
TRBV6-6,-,CASSSEGQVFDEQYF
TRBV6-2/TRBV6-3,-,CASSLGGTSGFRQETQYF
TRBV30,-,CAWSGVAGALAF
TRBV6-1,once,CASSARGGTRVNEQFF
TRBV2,once,CASSAARSIYEQYF
TRBV6-2/TRBV6-3,-,CASSYPLGQGMNTEAFF
TRBV7-8,-,CASSLVLGASYNEQFF
TRBV28,-,CASSFQDSGNTIYF
TRBV6-5,-,CASSYRRTDTQYF
TRBV5-5,-,CASSLEWASTTAQYF
TRBV15,once,CATSLYTSGSAGNTIYF
TRBV18,-,CASSQGGQGVTGELFF
TRBV12-5,-,CASAPGQGATDLYF
TRBV29-1,-,CSVGTGDSNQPQHF
TRBV6-1,-,CASSEISAFLYNEQFF
TRBV6-2/TRBV6-3,few,CASSYGATGELFF
TRBV27,-,CASSRSGGYEQYF
TRBV5-5,-,CASSLASFGHQFETQYF
TRBV7-8,-,CASSGSGTNQPQHF
TRBV28,-,CASSFSQGKGTEAFF
TRBV7-9,-,CASEDRRNTEAFF
TRBV28,-,CASTLWGAGNQPQHF
TRBV19,-,CASRGTSGPYNEQFF
TRBV6-5,-,CASNSWQGNYGYTF
TRBV11-3,-,CASSLFAEGHEQFF
TRBV18,-,CASSPPNSYEQYF
TRBV6-5,-,CASTAGTVAYEQYF